The TCR beta chain under discussion was sequenced for a study of PD-L1 blockade in urothelial cancer. Study-wide context: Bladder-origin urothelial cancer in males described about 85% of the roughly 30 patients. Investigators checked blood 3 weeks (second dose) and 6 weeks after treatment start.

In germline, CDR1 is LNHDA, CDR2 SQIVND (reference sequence). This CDR3 spans 14 amino acids. The V segment lost 5 bases and the J segment 6 bases; nucleotides outside the gene matches: 6. Profiled with immunoSEQ multiplex PCR; TCRdb holds only in-frame clones, not every one. The data show some 90,000 clones, about 90% seen once. The time point is: pretreatment peripheral blood. The TCR sequence derives from a woman older than 75 with urothelial cancer. Sequenced here: PBMCs, sampled around atezolizumab (anti-PD-L1) treatment. V and J are TRBV19 and TRBJ1-5; 8 nucleotides align to TRBD1. CDR3 coding DNA: TGTGCCAGTAGTTTCGGACAGGGCGGTCAGCCCCAGCATTTT. It codes for CASSFGQGGQPQHF.